This is a list of T cell receptor beta chains from one sample in a study of T-cell reconstitution after alpha-beta-depleted transplantation in children. TCRdb ran MiXCR on the PCR reads and lists one entry per CDR3 protein. The sample has hundreds of thousands of distinct CDR3 sequences; 13% are singletons. The sample in question was PBMCs, obtained before TCRalphabeta/CD19-depleted stem cell transplant. These TCRs come from a girl aged 2 to 9 with congenital amegakaryocytic thrombocytopenia, due to receive a stem cell transplant. The conserved cysteine and the conserved F or W are not part of the CDR3 here.

SARGDDRATDTQY	TRBJ2-3	TRBV20-1
SAPHSGRGHNEQF	TRBJ2-1	TRBV20-1
ASSSWDATGELF	TRBJ2-2	TRBV6-5
ASSSSDVYEQY	TRBJ2-7	TRBV5-1
ASTSRTGYGSNQPQH	TRBJ1-5	TRBV5-1
ASSPPYRGEFSGANVLT	TRBJ2-6	TRBV6-4
ASSQLVAEAF	TRBJ1-1	TRBV7-9
ASSFGLARRAQETQY	TRBJ2-5	TRBV12-3/TRBV12-4
ASSSVRTGGGTDTQY	TRBJ2-3	TRBV5-1
ASSLGSGADTQY	TRBJ2-3	TRBV7-2
SVERERNTGELF	TRBJ2-2	TRBV29-1
ASSLKASGSSYNEQF	TRBJ2-1	TRBV7-6
ASSLEAGGLVNEQF	TRBJ2-1	TRBV11-2
ASSPGVSFGEQY	TRBJ2-7	TRBV9
ASSQESSMETQY	TRBJ2-5	TRBV4-1